Included here is one TCR beta chain sequence, with context. This clonotype was recorded at least ten times. Its target antigen remains unknown. Base qualities are not recorded, but no much larger clone differs from it by a single base. The cysteine opens and the phenylalanine closes a CDR3 of 14 amino acids. Here the CDR3 DNA is all that survives: 42 bases in frame from base 1. V and J are truncated by 3 bases and 4 bases respectively, leaving an intervening sequence of 12 bases. CDR1 and CDR2 are read off the germline V gene as SGHTA and FQGTGA. This sample stems from a study of blood T cells in healthy people across ages (dated by TCRdb to between 2014 and 2016). About the investigation overall: In model experiments, template switching captured about one uniquely barcoded TCR beta cDNA molecule for every two T cells. To track age-related changes in TCR beta repertoire diversity, the study relied on deep sequencing normalized with unique cDNA molecular identifiers. Four age groups were formed from the donors: young (average about 17 years), middle-aged (more than 35), aged (approximately 60) and long-lived (roughly 88). Donors of different ages were randomly distributed across sequencing lanes to avoid experimental bias. Using the same blood draw, the study looked at two additional independent replicas of 1 million unique cDNA reads for two donors, one aged 18 to 29 and the other aged 80 or older. Overall results and qualifications from the work: Since profiling was done on bulk unsorted PBMCs, naive and antigen-experienced compartments could not be conclusively compared. There was a strong correlation between observed TCR beta diversity and the percentage of naive T cells measured by flow cytometry. Compared with the aged group, more naive CD4+ T cells, fewer expanded clones and increased TCR diversity were shown by the long-lived group, suggesting age selection. Because the CMV infection status of the donors was unknown, age-related changes in expanded clonotypes may potentially have been confounded. Total diversity estimates from one million sequenced T cells were considered lower bounds and underestimates. As age increased, observed TCR beta diversity per million T cells dropped in a roughly linear way, and a significant reduction was already evident by age approximately 40.

The donors were around 39 Caucasian individuals from Russia, aged 6 to 90 years, who were systemically healthy. Approximately 10 milliliters of peripheral blood were collected from each donor into EDTA-treated Vacutainer tubes. Ficoll-Paque density-gradient centrifugation was used to isolate PBMCs, with at least 6.5 million per sample. Trizol reagent was used to extract total RNA from PBMCs, with at least 6 micrograms per sample. Naive CD45RAhigh/CD27high T cell percentages were measured by flow cytometry on a PBMC aliquot from every donor. The method was 5' RACE. Sequencing was performed on an Illumina HiSeq 2500. The second PCR ran for roughly 6 to 11 cycles and used a J-beta primer mix along with a sample-barcoded 5' primer. A unique molecular identifier was introduced onto each TCR beta cDNA molecule by a template-switch 5' adaptor carrying 12 random nucleotides. At least 3 million CDR3-containing paired-end reads were obtained from each sample. First-strand cDNA synthesis was performed from all RNA using the Mint cDNA synthesis kit, with priming by a TRBC-specific oligonucleotide. Following uracil-DNA glycosylase treatment, all cDNA underwent a first 18-cycle PCR with the universal primers M1SS and BC2_uni_R. In the source study's methods: For normalization, 1 million high-quality reads were randomly selected from each sample, with every read carrying a distinct molecular identifier. Reads sharing molecular identifiers were discarded rather than binned into consensus sequences. MiTCR, with a Q25 quality threshold and the strictest error-elimination algorithm, was used for CDR3 identification, clonotype clustering and error correction. A nonparametric unseen species model with Euler transformation was used to estimate a lower bound on total TCR beta diversity. TCRdb redid the processing of the public reads, applying fastp at Q25 and MiXCR, and retained in-frame beta chains. Every CDR3 protein is listed once, alongside the most common genes and DNA of its rows. TCRdb, not the authors, supplied the V and J calls. For this sample the table gives 600,000 or so distinct CDR3 sequences, of which approximately 30% were detected only once. The top ten hold 15% to 18% of the sample.

The TCR sequence derives from a woman older than 75 in good health. Sequencing was carried out using blood. The sequence links TRBV7-3 to TRBJ2-5, with TRBD1 perhaps the D gene, on 6 matching bases. At the DNA level, the sequence is TGTGCCAGCAGCTTGGACAGTCTTGGAGAGACCCAGTACTTC. It translates as CASSLDSLGETQYF.